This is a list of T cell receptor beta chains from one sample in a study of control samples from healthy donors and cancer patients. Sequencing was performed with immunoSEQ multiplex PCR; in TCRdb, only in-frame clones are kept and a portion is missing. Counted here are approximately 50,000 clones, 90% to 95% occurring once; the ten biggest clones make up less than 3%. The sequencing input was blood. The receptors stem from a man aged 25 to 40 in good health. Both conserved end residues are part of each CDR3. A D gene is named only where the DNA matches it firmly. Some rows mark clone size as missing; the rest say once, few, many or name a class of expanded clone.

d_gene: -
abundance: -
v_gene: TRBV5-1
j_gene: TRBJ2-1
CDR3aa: CASSLVGAYNEQFF
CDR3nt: TGCGCCAGCAGCTTGGTCGGCGCCTACAATGAGCAGTTCTTC

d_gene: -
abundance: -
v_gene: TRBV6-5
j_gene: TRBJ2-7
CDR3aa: CASRERYEQYF
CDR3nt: TGTGCCAGCCGGGAGAGGTACGAGCAGTACTTC

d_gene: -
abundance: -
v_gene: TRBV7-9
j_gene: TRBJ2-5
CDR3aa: CASSLPGETQYF
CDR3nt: TGTGCCAGCAGCCTCCCGGGCGAGACCCAGTACTTC

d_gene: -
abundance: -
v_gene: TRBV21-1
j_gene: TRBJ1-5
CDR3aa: CASKWLTEFNQPQHF
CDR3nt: TGTGCCAGCAAATGGTTGACAGAATTCAATCAGCCCCAGCATTTT

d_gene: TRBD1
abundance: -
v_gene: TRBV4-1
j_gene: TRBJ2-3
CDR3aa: CASSQVVTGATDTQYF
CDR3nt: TGCGCCAGCAGCCAAGTTGTGACAGGGGCCACAGATACGCAGTATTTT

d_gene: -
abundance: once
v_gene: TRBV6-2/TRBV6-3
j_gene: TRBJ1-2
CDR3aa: CASSYFERAALDGYTF
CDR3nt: TGTGCCAGCAGTTACTTCGAACGGGCAGCACTTGATGGCTACACCTTC

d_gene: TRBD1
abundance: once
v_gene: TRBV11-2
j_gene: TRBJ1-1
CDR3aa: CASRETGVIMNTEAFF
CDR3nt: TGTGCCAGCAGAGAGACAGGGGTTATCATGAACACTGAAGCTTTCTTT

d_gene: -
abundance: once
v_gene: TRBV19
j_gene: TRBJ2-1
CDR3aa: CASLREGSNEQFF
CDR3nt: TGTGCCAGTCTCAGGGAAGGAAGCAATGAGCAGTTCTTC

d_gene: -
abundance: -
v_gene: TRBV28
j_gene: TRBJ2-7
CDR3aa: CASSLGPPRGEQYF
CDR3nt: TGTGCCAGCAGTTTAGGTCCTCCTAGGGGCGAGCAGTACTTC

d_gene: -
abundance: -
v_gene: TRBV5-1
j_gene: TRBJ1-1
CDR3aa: CASSLANTEAFF
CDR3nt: TGCGCCAGCAGCTTGGCAAACACTGAAGCTTTCTTT

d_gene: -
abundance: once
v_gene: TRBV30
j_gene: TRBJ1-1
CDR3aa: CAWSTGRMNTEAFF
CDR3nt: TGTGCCTGGAGTACGGGCAGGATGAACACTGAAGCTTTCTTT

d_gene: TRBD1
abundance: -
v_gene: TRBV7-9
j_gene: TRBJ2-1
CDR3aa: CASSIQGPYYNEQFF
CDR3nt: TGTGCCAGCAGCATACAGGGGCCGTACTACAATGAGCAGTTCTTC

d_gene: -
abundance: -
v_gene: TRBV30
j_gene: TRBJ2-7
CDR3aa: CAWSPQGGPLDEQYF
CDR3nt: TGTGCCTGGAGTCCCCAGGGGGGCCCTCTGGACGAGCAGTACTTC

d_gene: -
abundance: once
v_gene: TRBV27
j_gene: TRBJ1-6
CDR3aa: CASSLWGRGVGSYNSPLHF
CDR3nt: TGTGCCAGCAGTTTATGGGGCAGGGGAGTTGGGTCCTATAATTCACCCCTCCACTTT

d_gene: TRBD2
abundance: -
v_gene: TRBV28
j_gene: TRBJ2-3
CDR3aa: CASSFGLDHQYF
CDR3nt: TGTGCCAGCAGTTTTGGACTAGATCATCAGTATTTT

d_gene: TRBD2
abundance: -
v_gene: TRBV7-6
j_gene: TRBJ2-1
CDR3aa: CASSPSTSGAYNEQFF
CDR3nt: TGTGCCAGCAGCCCCTCGACTAGCGGGGCCTACAATGAGCAGTTCTTC

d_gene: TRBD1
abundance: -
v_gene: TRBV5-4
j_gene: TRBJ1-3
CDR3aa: CASSLKGADTIYF
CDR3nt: TGTGCCAGCAGCTTGAAGGGGGCGGACACCATATATTTT

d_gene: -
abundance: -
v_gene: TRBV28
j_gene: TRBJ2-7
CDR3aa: CASSLTRTREQYF
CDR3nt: TGTGCCAGCAGTTTGACCCGGACGAGAGAGCAGTACTTC

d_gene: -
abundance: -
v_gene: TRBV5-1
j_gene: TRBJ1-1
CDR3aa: CASSLRGDTEAFF
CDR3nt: TGCGCCAGCAGCTTGCGGGGAGACACTGAAGCTTTCTTT

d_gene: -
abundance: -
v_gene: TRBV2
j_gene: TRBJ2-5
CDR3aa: CASSLKETQYF
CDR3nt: TGTGCCAGCAGTCTAAAAGAGACCCAGTACTTC

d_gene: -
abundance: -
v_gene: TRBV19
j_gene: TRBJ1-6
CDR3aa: CASSQQGYNSPLHF
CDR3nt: TGTGCCAGTAGTCAGCAGGGCTATAATTCACCCCTCCACTTT

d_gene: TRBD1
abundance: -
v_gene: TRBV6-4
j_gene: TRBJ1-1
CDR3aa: CASSSGQANTEAFF
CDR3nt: TGTGCCAGCAGTTCGGGACAGGCCAACACTGAAGCTTTCTTT

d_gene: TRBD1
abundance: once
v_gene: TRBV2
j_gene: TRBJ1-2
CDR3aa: CASSGWQGDGYTF
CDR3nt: TGTGCCAGCAGTGGGTGGCAGGGGGACGGCTACACCTTC

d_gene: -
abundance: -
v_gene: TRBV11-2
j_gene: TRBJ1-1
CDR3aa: CASSLSRAGNTEAFF
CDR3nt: TGTGCCAGCAGCTTAAGTAGGGCCGGGAACACTGAAGCTTTCTTT

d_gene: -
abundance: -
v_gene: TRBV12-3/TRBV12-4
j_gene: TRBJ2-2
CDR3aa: CASSLHATGELFF
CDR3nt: TGTGCCAGCAGTTTACACGCCACCGGGGAGCTGTTTTTT

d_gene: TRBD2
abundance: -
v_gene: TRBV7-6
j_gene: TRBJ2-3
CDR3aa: CASSWTSGSTDTQYF
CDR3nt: TGTGCCAGCAGCTGGACTAGCGGGAGCACAGATACGCAGTATTTT

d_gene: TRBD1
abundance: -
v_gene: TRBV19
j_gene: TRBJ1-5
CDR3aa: CASRKDREYSNQPQHF
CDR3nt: TGTGCCAGTAGAAAGGACAGGGAATATAGCAATCAGCCCCAGCATTTT

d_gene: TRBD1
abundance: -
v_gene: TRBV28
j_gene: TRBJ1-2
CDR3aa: CASSGTEGGYGYTF
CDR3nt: TGTGCCAGCAGCGGGACAGAGGGCGGATATGGCTACACCTTC

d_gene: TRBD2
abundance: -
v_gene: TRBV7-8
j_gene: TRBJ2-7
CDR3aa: CASSLARPAGGGSYEQYF
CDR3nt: TGTGCCAGCAGCTTAGCGCGCCCAGCGGGAGGGGGCTCCTACGAGCAGTACTTC

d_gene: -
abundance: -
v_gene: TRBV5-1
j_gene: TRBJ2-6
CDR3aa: CASSPGGTDSGANVLTF
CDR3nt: TGCGCCAGCAGCCCCGGCGGGACCGACTCTGGGGCCAACGTCCTGACTTTC

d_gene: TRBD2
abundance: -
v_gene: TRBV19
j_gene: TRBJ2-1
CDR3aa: CASSDLAGVDEQFF
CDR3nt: TGTGCCAGTAGTGATCTAGCGGGAGTCGATGAGCAGTTCTTC

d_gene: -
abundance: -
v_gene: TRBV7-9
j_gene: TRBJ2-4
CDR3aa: CASSLEVGVAKNIQYF
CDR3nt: TGTGCCAGCAGCTTAGAGGTTGGGGTAGCCAAAAACATTCAGTACTTC

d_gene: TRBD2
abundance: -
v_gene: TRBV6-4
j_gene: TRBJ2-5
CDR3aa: CASSDSAGDQETQYF
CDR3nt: TGTGCCAGCAGTGACTCGGCGGGAGACCAAGAGACCCAGTACTTC

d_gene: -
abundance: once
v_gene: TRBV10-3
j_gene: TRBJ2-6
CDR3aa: CAISDGDSRAGANVLTF
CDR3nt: TGTGCCATCAGTGACGGGGACTCGAGGGCTGGGGCCAACGTCCTGACTTTC

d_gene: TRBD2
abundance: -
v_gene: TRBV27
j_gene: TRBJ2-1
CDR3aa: CASSFGTSGRNEQFF
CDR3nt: TGTGCCAGCAGTTTCGGGACTAGCGGGAGGAATGAGCAGTTCTTC

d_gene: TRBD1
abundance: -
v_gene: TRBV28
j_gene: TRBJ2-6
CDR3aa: CASSATRIQGGANVLTF
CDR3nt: TGTGCCAGCAGTGCCACCCGGATACAGGGGGGGGCCAACGTCCTGACTTTC

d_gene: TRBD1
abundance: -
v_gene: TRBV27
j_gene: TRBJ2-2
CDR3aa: CASTKDRDRTGELFF
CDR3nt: TGTGCCAGCACTAAAGACAGGGACCGCACCGGGGAGCTGTTTTTT

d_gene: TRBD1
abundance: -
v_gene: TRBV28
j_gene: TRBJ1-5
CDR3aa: CASSSNYRGRGNDQPQHF
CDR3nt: TGTGCCAGCAGTTCAAACTATCGTGGCAGGGGGAACGATCAGCCCCAGCATTTT

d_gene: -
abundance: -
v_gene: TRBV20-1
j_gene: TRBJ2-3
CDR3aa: CSAAGGDTQYF
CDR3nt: TGCAGTGCCGCCGGTGGAGATACGCAGTATTTT

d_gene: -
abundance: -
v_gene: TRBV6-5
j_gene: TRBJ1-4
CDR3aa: CASSLTGQAGEKLFF
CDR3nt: TGTGCCAGCAGTCTAACCGGCCAGGCTGGGGAAAAACTGTTTTTT

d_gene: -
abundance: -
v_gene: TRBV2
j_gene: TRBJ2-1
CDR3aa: CASSQHRDTVYNEQFF
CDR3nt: TGTGCCAGCAGCCAACACAGGGACACGGTTTACAATGAGCAGTTCTTC